One T cell receptor beta chain is described in this entry. This sample is drawn from a study of blood T cell repertoires in COVID-19. At the level of the study: The samples span acute and convalescent COVID-19 from the United States, Italy and Spain. T cells, B-cell-depleted T cells, or PBMCs supplied cDNA or gDNA.

Using immunoSEQ multiplex PCR, the repertoire was profiled, and TCRdb retains in-frame clones only, with some absent. The sample carries about 260,000 clones, about 88% recorded once. V was clipped by 2 bases and J by 8 bases; unmatched bases: 9. Germline V gene lookup returns CDR1 SEHNR and CDR2 FQNEAQ (reference sequence). There are 16 residues in the CDR3. Input material: peripheral blood. This TCR came from a man between 60 and 75 years old who had recovered from COVID-19. The chain couples TRBV7-9 to TRBJ1-4; TRBD1 aligns across 9 bases. For the CDR3, the DNA is TGTGCCAGCAGCTTAATCATGGGGACAGGGAAAGAAAAACTGTTTTTT. This translates into CASSLIMGTGKEKLFF. The full variable domain, rest sourced from reference TRBV7-9 and TRBJ1-4, is DTGVSQNPRHKITKRGQNVTFRCDPISEHNRLYWYRQTLGQGPEFLTYFQNEAQLEKSRLLSDRFSAERPKGSFSTLEIQRTEQGDSAMYLCASSLIMGTGKEKLFFGSGTQLSVL.